This T cell receptor beta chain comes out of a study of blood T cells in healthy people across ages. Study overall: Template switching captured about one barcoded beta molecule per two T cells.

Combining a sample-barcoded 5' primer with a J-beta primer mix, a second PCR ran for roughly 7 to 11 cycles. TCRdb reanalysed the 5' RACE reads using MiXCR and keeps one entry per CDR3 protein. This sample yields 1.5 million or so distinct CDR3 sequences, of which about 43% are seen a single time; approximately 7.9% belongs to the top ten. The V end lost 4 bases, the J end lost 4 bases, and 14 bases lay between the germline ends. The CDR3 covers 14 residues. Germline V gene sequence: CDR1 MNHEY, CDR2 SMNVEV (reference sequence). The chain couples TRBV27 to TRBJ2-7; perhaps TRBD2 as D (6 bases). Sequencing was carried out using blood. This TCR was sampled from a woman aged 18-30 years in good health. The CDR3 DNA follows: TGTGCCAGCAGTTCCCTAGCGAGATCATACGAGCAGTACTTC. Protein sequence: CASSSLARSYEQYF.